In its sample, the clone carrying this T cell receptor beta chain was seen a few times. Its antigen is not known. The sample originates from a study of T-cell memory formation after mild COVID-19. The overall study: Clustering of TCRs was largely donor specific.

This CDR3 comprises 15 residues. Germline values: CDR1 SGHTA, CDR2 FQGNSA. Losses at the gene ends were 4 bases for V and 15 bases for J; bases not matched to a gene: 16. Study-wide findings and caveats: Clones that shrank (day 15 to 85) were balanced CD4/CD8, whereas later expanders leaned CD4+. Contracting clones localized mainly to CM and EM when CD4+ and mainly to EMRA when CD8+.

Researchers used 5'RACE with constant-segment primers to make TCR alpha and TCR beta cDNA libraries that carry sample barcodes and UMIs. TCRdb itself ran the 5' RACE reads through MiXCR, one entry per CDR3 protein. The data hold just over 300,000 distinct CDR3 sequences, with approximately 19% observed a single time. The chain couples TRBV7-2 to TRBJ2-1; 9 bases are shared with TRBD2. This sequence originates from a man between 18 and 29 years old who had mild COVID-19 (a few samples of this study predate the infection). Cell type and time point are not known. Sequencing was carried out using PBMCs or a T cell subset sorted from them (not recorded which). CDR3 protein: CASSSQRGLAGSPFF. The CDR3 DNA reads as TGTGCCAGCAGCTCACAAAGGGGGCTAGCGGGGTCCCCGTTCTTC.